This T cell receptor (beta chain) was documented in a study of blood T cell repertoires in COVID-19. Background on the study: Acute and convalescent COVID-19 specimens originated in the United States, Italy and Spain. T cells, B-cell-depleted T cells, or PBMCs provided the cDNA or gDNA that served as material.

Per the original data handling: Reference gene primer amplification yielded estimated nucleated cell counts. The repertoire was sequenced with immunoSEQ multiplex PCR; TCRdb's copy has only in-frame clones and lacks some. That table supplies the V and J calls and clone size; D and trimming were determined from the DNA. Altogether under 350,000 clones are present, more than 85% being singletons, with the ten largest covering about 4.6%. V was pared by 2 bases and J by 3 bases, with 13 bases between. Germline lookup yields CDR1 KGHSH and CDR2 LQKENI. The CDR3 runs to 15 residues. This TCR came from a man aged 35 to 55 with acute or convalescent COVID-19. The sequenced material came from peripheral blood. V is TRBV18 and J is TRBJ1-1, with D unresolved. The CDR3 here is CASSPYTFQDTEAFF. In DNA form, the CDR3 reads TGTGCCAGCTCACCATACACGTTCCAGGACACTGAAGCTTTCTTT.